Below, 13 T cell receptor beta chains from the same sample are listed, as sequenced in a study of blood T cell repertoires in COVID-19. The data were produced by immunoSEQ multiplex PCR, yet TCRdb's version contains in-frame clones alone and is incomplete. Of more than 75,000 clones in the sample, approximately 86% were seen once. Sequencing was carried out using peripheral blood. These receptors were taken from a man older than 75 with active or convalescent COVID-19.

This clone was picked up a small number of times. The CDR3 coding sequence is TGTGCCAGCAGTGAAAAAACTAGCGGGAGACGCGACGAGCAGTACTTC. Translating it yields CASSEKTSGRRDEQYF. This chain connects TRBV6-1 to TRBJ2-7, with 11 bases aligning to TRBD2. CDR3 length: 16 residues. Germline V lookup: CDR1 MNHNS, CDR2 SASEGT. The V and J ends lost 2 bases and 5 bases, in that order; junction bases with no gene match: 8.

V gene TRBV14 combines with J gene TRBJ2-7, with 9 bases matching TRBD1. V shed 2 bases, J shed 4 bases, and the junction held 6 bases outside the gene matches. There are 15 residues in the CDR3. Per the germline V gene, CDR1 is SGHDN and CDR2 is FVKESK. CDR3 amino acids: CASSQPGQGGYEQYF. CDR3 DNA sequence: TGTGCCAGCAGCCAACCGGGACAGGGTGGTTACGAGCAGTACTTC.

This chain joins TRBV7-2 and TRBJ1-1; 7 nucleotides match TRBD1. The CDR3 has 15 residues. Trimming removed 5 bases from V and 1 base from J; junction bases left unmatched: 7. Germline CDR1 and CDR2: SGHTA and FQGNSA. In DNA, the CDR3 is TGTGCCAGCAGCGCCCTAGCAGGGGGGAACACTGAAGCTTTCTTT. It yields the protein CASSALAGGNTEAFF.

V and J are TRBV7-2 and TRBJ1-2; 7 nucleotides agree with TRBD1. Trimming cost V 5 bases and J 4 bases; bases outside gene matches: 10. Germline V gene sequence: CDR1 SGHTA, CDR2 FQGNSA. The CDR3 contains 15 residues. CDR3 amino acids: CASSPNNRDSYGYTF. CDR3 nucleotide sequence: TGTGCCAGCAGCCCCAATAACCGGGACAGCTATGGCTACACCTTC.

The rearrangement joins TRBV19 to TRBJ2-1, with 8 bases aligning to TRBD2. V lost 4 bases, J lost 5 bases, and 19 bases stayed unmatched. Germline V gives CDR1 LNHDA, CDR2 SQIVND (reference sequence). This CDR3 region has 19 residues. The DNA for the CDR3 is TGTGCCAGTAGTACCACCCTGATTGCCGAGACTAGCGTCAACAATGAGCAGTTCTTC. Encoded protein: CASSTTLIAETSVNNEQFF.

V usage is TRBV18 and J usage is TRBJ2-2, with 8 bases identical to TRBD1. Germline assignment: CDR1 KGHSH and CDR2 LQKENI. V dropped 3 bases and J dropped 5; count of bases not matched to a gene: 8. The CDR3 sequence is 16 residues long. The CDR3 region has the DNA TGTGCCAGCTCACCGAGTTTCACAGGGGGGACCGGGGAGCTGTTTTTT. Amino acid sequence: CASSPSFTGGTGELFF.

In nucleotides, the CDR3 is TGTGCCAGCAGCTTTGGGGGGGAGACAGATACGCAGTATTTT. It encodes CASSFGGETDTQYF. The rearrangement links TRBV7-9 to TRBJ2-3; TRBD2 matches at 7 bases. CDR1 is SEHNR, CDR2 FQNEAQ, per germline (reference sequence). The CDR3 has 14 residues. Trimming cost V 3 bases and J 3 bases; bases outside gene matches: 3.

The CDR3 loop reads CASSQDFWTGVNYGYTF. The CDR3 coding sequence is TGTGCCAGCAGCCAAGACTTTTGGACAGGGGTTAACTATGGCTACACCTTC. The chain uses TRBV4-2 and TRBJ1-2, with 9 bases fitting TRBD1. V was clipped by 0 bases and J by 1 base; unmatched bases: 6. The CDR3 is made up of 17 amino acids. The germline V gene has CDR1 LGHNA and CDR2 YNFKEQ.

The chain combines TRBV13 with TRBJ1-2; no clear D gene. From germline, CDR1 is PRHDT and CDR2 FYEKMQ (reference sequence). V was clipped by 2 bases and J by 8 bases, with 18 bases between them. The CDR3 covers 15 residues. The CDR3 DNA sequence: TGTGCCAGCAGCTTAAATGCGGGCAGAACGAACGGCTACACCTTC. Protein sequence: CASSLNAGRTNGYTF.

The V gene is TRBV29-1, the J gene TRBJ1-4, with TRBD1 matching over 8 bases. Germline assignment: CDR1 SQVTM and CDR2 ANQGSEA. This CDR3 has 12 amino acids. The V and J ends lost 5 bases and 6 bases, in that order; junction bases with no gene match: 2. The DNA for the CDR3 is TGCAGCGTTACAGGGGGTGATGAAAAACTGTTTTTT. Translated: CSVTGGDEKLFF.

This clone showed up just a few times. This sequence joins TRBV5-1 and TRBJ1-2; D might be TRBD1 (5 bases). CDR1 and CDR2 (germline): SGHRS, YFSETQ. Trimming cost V 0 bases and J 3 bases, with 12 bases left between them. The CDR3 length is 15 residues. This CDR3 reads CASSLAAGGDYGYTF. CDR3 nucleotide sequence: TGCGCCAGCAGCTTGGCAGCAGGAGGGGACTATGGCTACACCTTC.

The chain is built from TRBV11-1 and TRBJ2-5; TRBD1 is a possible D gene (7 bases). The CDR3 is 14 residues long. Germline V gene lookup returns CDR1 SGHAT and CDR2 FQDESV (reference sequence). Deletions cut 5 bases from V and 5 bases from J, with 15 bases between. The DNA for the CDR3 is TGTGCCAGCAGCCCCCAGACAGGGAGGGAGACCCAGTACTTC. Amino acid sequence: CASSPQTGRETQYF.

The chain links TRBV10-3 to TRBJ2-7, with TRBD2 matching 11 bases. CDR3 length: 15 residues. CDR1 ENHRY and CDR2 SYGVKD come from the germline V gene. The junction had 10 bases not matched to a gene; V was cut back by 10 bases and J by 2 bases. The CDR3 reads CASRLGTSGAYEQYF. The CDR3 DNA reads as TGTGCCAGCCGCCTTGGGACTAGCGGAGCCTACGAGCAGTACTTC.